This is a list of T cell receptor beta chains from one sample in a study of cytomegalovirus exposure and HLA in healthy donors. The repertoire was sequenced with immunoSEQ multiplex PCR; TCRdb's copy has only in-frame clones and lacks some. This table has about 78,000 clones, approximately 77% appearing once. The source material was PBMCs. The receptors were sampled from a woman between 40 and 50 years old in good health and CMV-seropositive. Each CDR3 is given with its conserved first and last residue. D genes are given only for firm matches. Rows give clone size only sometimes, using once, few, many, or a class for an expanded clone.

J: TRBJ2-7
V: TRBV10-3
size: NA
D: TRBD1
CDR3: CATRDRVYYEQYF
DNA: TGTGCCACTAGGGACAGGGTTTACTACGAGCAGTACTTC

J: TRBJ1-5
V: TRBV19
size: few
D: TRBD1
CDR3: CASSPRQGNQPQHF
DNA: TGTGCCAGTAGTCCTCGACAGGGAAATCAGCCCCAGCATTTT

J: TRBJ1-4
V: TRBV10-2
size: NA
D: TRBD1
CDR3: CASLRTGINEKLFF
DNA: TGCGCCAGCTTAAGGACAGGAATAAATGAAAAACTGTTTTTT

J: TRBJ1-1
V: TRBV4-2
size: NA
D: NA
CDR3: CASSHGEAGNVNTEAFF
DNA: TGTGCCAGCAGCCATGGAGAGGCAGGGAATGTAAACACTGAAGCTTTCTTT

J: TRBJ1-5
V: TRBV19
size: NA
D: TRBD1
CDR3: CASSLNRGGDQPQHF
DNA: TGTGCCAGTAGCCTAAACAGGGGAGGTGATCAGCCCCAGCATTTT

J: TRBJ1-2
V: TRBV7-9
size: NA
D: TRBD1
CDR3: CASSLQGAVRDGYTF
DNA: TGTGCCAGCAGCCTACAGGGGGCGGTGAGGGATGGCTACACCTTC

J: TRBJ1-2
V: TRBV5-6
size: NA
D: TRBD1
CDR3: CASSGDRRGLGYTF
DNA: TGTGCCAGCAGCGGGGACAGGCGGGGTCTGGGCTACACCTTC

J: TRBJ2-7
V: TRBV29-1
size: NA
D: NA
CDR3: CSALTGQQYEQYF
DNA: TGCAGCGCCCTAACTGGACAACAGTACGAGCAGTACTTC

J: TRBJ1-1
V: TRBV7-2
size: NA
D: TRBD1
CDR3: CANFEGGMNTEAFF
DNA: TGTGCAAACTTTGAAGGGGGCATGAACACTGAAGCTTTCTTT

J: TRBJ2-1
V: TRBV4-1
size: few
D: NA
CDR3: CASSQEAQYEQFF
DNA: TGCGCCAGCAGCCAAGAGGCTCAATATGAGCAGTTCTTC

J: TRBJ2-7
V: TRBV18
size: few
D: NA
CDR3: CASSKVGGSYEQYF
DNA: TGTGCCAGCTCCAAAGTCGGCGGATCCTACGAGCAGTACTTC

J: TRBJ2-5
V: TRBV30
size: few
D: NA
CDR3: CAWSVRRGETQYF
DNA: TGTGCCTGGAGTGTACGACGGGGAGAGACCCAGTACTTC

J: TRBJ2-7
V: TRBV27
size: NA
D: NA
CDR3: CASRPGQSALYEQYF
DNA: TGTGCCAGCAGACCAGGACAGTCGGCGCTCTACGAGCAGTACTTC

J: TRBJ2-7
V: TRBV23-1
size: NA
D: TRBD1
CDR3: CASRTGGKYEQYF
DNA: TGCGCCAGCAGGACAGGGGGAAAATACGAGCAGTACTTC

J: TRBJ2-7
V: TRBV10-3
size: NA
D: NA
CDR3: CAISVSSGRSYEQYF
DNA: TGTGCCATCAGTGTTTCTAGTGGCCGTTCCTACGAGCAGTACTTC

J: TRBJ1-5
V: TRBV30
size: NA
D: NA
CDR3: CAWSPSLWSGNQPQHF
DNA: TGTGCCTGGAGTCCCTCTCTCTGGTCGGGTAATCAGCCCCAGCATTTT

J: TRBJ1-6
V: TRBV6-1
size: NA
D: NA
CDR3: CASSELGRSSYNSPLHF
DNA: TGTGCCAGCAGTGAATTGGGCCGTAGCTCCTATAATTCACCCCTCCACTTT

J: TRBJ2-7
V: TRBV19
size: once
D: TRBD1
CDR3: CASSPDRTGGRYEQYF
DNA: TGTGCCAGTAGTCCCGATCGGACAGGGGGCAGGTACGAGCAGTACTTC

J: TRBJ1-2
V: TRBV30
size: once
D: NA
CDR3: CAWSAWTVGGYTF
DNA: TGTGCCTGGAGTGCATGGACAGTCGGTGGCTACACCTTC

J: TRBJ1-4
V: TRBV28
size: NA
D: TRBD1
CDR3: CASSLNRGQEKLFF
DNA: TGTGCCAGCAGTTTGAATAGGGGGCAGGAAAAACTGTTTTTT

J: TRBJ2-5
V: TRBV2
size: NA
D: NA
CDR3: CASSEAGNRETQYF
DNA: TGTGCCAGCAGTGAGGCGGGGAACAGGGAGACCCAGTACTTC

J: TRBJ1-1
V: TRBV10-2
size: NA
D: NA
CDR3: CASSEVGASAEAFF
DNA: TGCGCCAGCAGTGAGGTGGGGGCATCGGCTGAAGCTTTCTTT

J: TRBJ1-2
V: TRBV6-1
size: NA
D: NA
CDR3: CASSPSGTKNYGYTF
DNA: TGTGCCAGCTCCCCTTCCGGGACAAAGAACTATGGCTACACCTTC

J: TRBJ2-1
V: TRBV6-6
size: few
D: NA
CDR3: CASSYSFGFDNEQFF
DNA: TGTGCCAGCAGTTACTCGTTTGGCTTTGACAATGAGCAGTTCTTC

J: TRBJ2-1
V: TRBV6-5
size: once
D: NA
CDR3: CASSYPSTGSNEQFF
DNA: TGTGCCAGCAGTTACCCTTCAACAGGGTCCAATGAGCAGTTCTTC

J: TRBJ1-5
V: TRBV2
size: NA
D: NA
CDR3: CASSEQPGQPQHF
DNA: TGTGCCAGCAGTGAGCAGCCAGGTCAGCCCCAGCATTTT

J: TRBJ1-2
V: TRBV7-9
size: NA
D: NA
CDR3: CASSLAGGSVYGYTF
DNA: TGTGCCAGCAGCTTAGCCGGCGGCAGCGTCTATGGCTACACCTTC

J: TRBJ1-1
V: TRBV25-1
size: NA
D: NA
CDR3: CASTADGGATEAFF
DNA: TGTGCCAGCACTGCCGACGGAGGGGCCACTGAAGCTTTCTTT

J: TRBJ2-2
V: TRBV5-1
size: NA
D: TRBD1
CDR3: CASSLAGTGSSLNTGELFF
DNA: TGCGCCAGCAGCTTGGCCGGGACAGGTTCGTCATTGAACACCGGGGAGCTGTTTTTT

J: TRBJ1-6
V: TRBV27
size: NA
D: TRBD1
CDR3: CATSEGAMFSPLHF
DNA: TGTGCCACCTCCGAGGGGGCGATGTTTTCACCCCTCCACTTT

J: TRBJ2-7
V: TRBV30
size: NA
D: TRBD1
CDR3: CAWSGQGIEQYF
DNA: TGTGCCTGGAGTGGACAGGGGATCGAGCAGTACTTC

J: TRBJ2-1
V: TRBV5-1
size: NA
D: NA
CDR3: CASSLDVGEQFF
DNA: TGCGCCAGCAGCTTGGACGTCGGTGAGCAGTTCTTC

J: TRBJ2-7
V: TRBV6-6
size: few
D: TRBD1
CDR3: CASGRDRDYEQYF
DNA: TGTGCCAGCGGCAGGGACAGGGACTACGAGCAGTACTTC

J: TRBJ1-2
V: TRBV18
size: NA
D: NA
CDR3: CASSRIGRDGYTF
DNA: TGTGCCAGCTCACGCATCGGCAGGGATGGCTACACCTTC

J: TRBJ1-1
V: TRBV7-6
size: many
D: TRBD1
CDR3: CASSLLSAGGEAFF
DNA: TGTGCCAGCAGCTTATTATCGGCAGGGGGTGAAGCTTTCTTT

J: TRBJ2-3
V: TRBV2
size: NA
D: TRBD2
CDR3: CASSRLAGLTDTQYF
DNA: TGTGCCAGCAGTAGATTAGCGGGCCTCACAGATACGCAGTATTTT

J: TRBJ1-1
V: TRBV6-5
size: NA
D: TRBD1
CDR3: CASRRVQGMNTEAFF
DNA: TGTGCCAGCAGGAGAGTACAGGGGATGAACACTGAAGCTTTCTTT

J: TRBJ2-5
V: TRBV5-1
size: NA
D: TRBD2
CDR3: CASRSGLAGEGETQYF
DNA: TGCGCCAGCAGATCGGGACTAGCGGGAGAGGGAGAGACCCAGTACTTC

J: TRBJ2-7
V: TRBV5-1
size: NA
D: TRBD2
CDR3: CASSLDSGVRDEQYF
DNA: TGCGCCAGCAGCTTGGATAGCGGGGTTAGGGACGAGCAGTACTTC

J: TRBJ2-2
V: TRBV27
size: NA
D: NA
CDR3: CASSFWAGELFF
DNA: TGTGCCAGCAGTTTCTGGGCAGGGGAGCTGTTTTTT

J: TRBJ2-7
V: TRBV30
size: NA
D: NA
CDR3: CAWSVPRHPYEQYF
DNA: TGTGCCTGGAGTGTCCCCAGACACCCCTACGAGCAGTACTTC

J: TRBJ2-5
V: TRBV2
size: few
D: NA
CDR3: CASSLEGAGRETQYF
DNA: TGTGCCAGCAGTCTTGAGGGGGCGGGACGAGAGACCCAGTACTTC

J: TRBJ1-6
V: TRBV18
size: NA
D: NA
CDR3: CASSPTSNIHSPLHF
DNA: TGTGCCAGCTCACCTACCTCCAACATACATTCACCCCTCCACTTT

J: TRBJ2-7
V: TRBV6-5
size: NA
D: NA
CDR3: CASSYSITGRSYEQYF
DNA: TGTGCCAGCAGTTACTCGATCACCGGGAGATCCTACGAGCAGTACTTC

J: TRBJ1-1
V: TRBV9
size: few
D: TRBD1
CDR3: CASSKTGGSNTEAFF
DNA: TGTGCCAGCAGCAAGACAGGGGGTTCAAACACTGAAGCTTTCTTT

J: TRBJ1-1
V: TRBV30
size: NA
D: NA
CDR3: CAWVETPQNTEAFF
DNA: TGTGCCTGGGTCGAGACACCTCAGAACACTGAAGCTTTCTTT

J: TRBJ1-1
V: TRBV30
size: NA
D: NA
CDR3: CAGIPPGTEAFF
DNA: TGTGCCGGAATCCCACCGGGCACTGAAGCTTTCTTT

J: TRBJ1-2
V: TRBV5-1
size: NA
D: TRBD1
CDR3: CASSPGTGGYGYTF
DNA: TGCGCCAGCAGCCCCGGGACAGGGGGCTATGGCTACACCTTC

J: TRBJ1-2
V: TRBV6-5
size: few
D: NA
CDR3: CASHRGGTGGYTF
DNA: TGTGCCAGCCATAGGGGGGGAACGGGTGGCTACACCTTC

J: TRBJ2-2
V: TRBV19
size: NA
D: NA
CDR3: CASIGSGRTGELFF
DNA: TGTGCCAGTATAGGTAGCGGCCGGACCGGGGAGCTGTTTTTT

J: TRBJ2-7
V: TRBV4-2
size: NA
D: NA
CDR3: CASSQDSVGALMNYEQYF
DNA: TGTGCCAGCAGCCAAGATTCGGTTGGGGCCCTAATGAACTACGAGCAGTACTTC

J: TRBJ2-2
V: TRBV2
size: NA
D: NA
CDR3: CASRGGTNTGELFF
DNA: TGTGCCAGCAGGGGGGGTACGAACACCGGGGAGCTGTTTTTT

J: TRBJ1-1
V: TRBV27
size: NA
D: NA
CDR3: CASSFGRGGTEAFF
DNA: TGTGCCAGCTCTTTCGGGAGGGGAGGAACTGAAGCTTTCTTT